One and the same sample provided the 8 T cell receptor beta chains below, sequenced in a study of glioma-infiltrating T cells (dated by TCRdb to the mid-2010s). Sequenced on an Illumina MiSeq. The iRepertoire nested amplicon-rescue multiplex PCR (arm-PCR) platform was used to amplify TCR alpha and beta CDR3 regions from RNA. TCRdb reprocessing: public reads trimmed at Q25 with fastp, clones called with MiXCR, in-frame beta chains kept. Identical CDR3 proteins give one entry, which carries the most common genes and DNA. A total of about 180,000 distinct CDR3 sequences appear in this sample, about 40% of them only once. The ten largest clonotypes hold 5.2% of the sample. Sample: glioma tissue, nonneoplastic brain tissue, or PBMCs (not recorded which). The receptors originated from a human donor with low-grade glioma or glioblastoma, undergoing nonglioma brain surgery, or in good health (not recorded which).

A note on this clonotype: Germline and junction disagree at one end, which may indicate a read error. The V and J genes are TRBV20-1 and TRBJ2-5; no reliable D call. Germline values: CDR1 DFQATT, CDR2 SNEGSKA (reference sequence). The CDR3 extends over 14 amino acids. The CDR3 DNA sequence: TGCAGTGCTAGAGATCCAAGGCCCCAAGAGACCCAGAACTTC. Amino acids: CSARDPRPQETQNF.

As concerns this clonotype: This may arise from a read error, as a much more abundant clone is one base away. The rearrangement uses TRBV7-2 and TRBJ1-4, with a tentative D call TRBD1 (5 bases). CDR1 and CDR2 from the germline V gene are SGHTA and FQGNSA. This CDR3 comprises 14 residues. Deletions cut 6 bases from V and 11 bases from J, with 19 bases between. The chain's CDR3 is CASRFQGLSSKLFF. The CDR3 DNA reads TGTGCCAGCAGATTTCAGGGCCTCTCCTCTAAACTGTTTTTT.

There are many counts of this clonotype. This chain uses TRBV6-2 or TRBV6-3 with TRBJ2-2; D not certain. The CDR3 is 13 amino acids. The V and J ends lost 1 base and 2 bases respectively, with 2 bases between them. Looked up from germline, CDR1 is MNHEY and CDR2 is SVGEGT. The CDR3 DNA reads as TGTGCCAGCAGTTACTTCAACACCGGGGAGCTGTTTTTT. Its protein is CASSYFNTGELFF.

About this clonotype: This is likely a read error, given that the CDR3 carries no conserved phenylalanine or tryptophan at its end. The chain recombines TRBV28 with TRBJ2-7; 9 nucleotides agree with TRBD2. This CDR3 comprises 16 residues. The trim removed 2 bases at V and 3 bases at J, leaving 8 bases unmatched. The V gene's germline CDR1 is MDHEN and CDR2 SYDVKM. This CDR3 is CASSLTPTAGGYEQYI. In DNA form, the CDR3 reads TGTGCCAGCAGTTTAACCCCCACAGCGGGAGGCTACGAGCAGTACATC.

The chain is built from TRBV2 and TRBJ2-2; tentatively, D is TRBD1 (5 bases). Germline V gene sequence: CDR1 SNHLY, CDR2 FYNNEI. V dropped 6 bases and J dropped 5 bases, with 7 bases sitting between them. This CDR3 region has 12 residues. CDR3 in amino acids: CASSAGTGELFF. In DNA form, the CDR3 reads TGTGCCAGCAGCGCAGGGACCGGGGAGCTGTTTTTT. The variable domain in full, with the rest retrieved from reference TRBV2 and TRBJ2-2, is EPEVTQTPSHQVTQMGQEVILRCVPISNHLYFYWYRQILGQKVEFLVSFYNNEISEKSEIFDDQFSVERPDGSNFTLKIRSTKLEDSAMYFCASSAGTGELFFGEGSRLTVL.

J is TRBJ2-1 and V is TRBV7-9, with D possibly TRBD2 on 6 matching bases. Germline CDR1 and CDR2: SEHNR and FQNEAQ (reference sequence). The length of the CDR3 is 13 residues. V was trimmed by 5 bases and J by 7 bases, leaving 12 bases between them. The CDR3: CASSSGWENEQFF. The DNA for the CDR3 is TGTGCCAGCAGCAGCGGGTGGGAGAATGAGCAGTTCTTC. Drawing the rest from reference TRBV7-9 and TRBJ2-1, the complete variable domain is DTGVSQNPRHKITKRGQNVTFRCDPISEHNRLYWYRQTLGQGPEFLTYFQNEAQLEKSRLLSDRFSAERPKGSFSTLEIQRTEQGDSAMYLCASSSGWENEQFFGPGTRLTVL.

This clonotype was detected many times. CDR3 sequence reads: CASSTQGLAATDTQYF. The CDR3 nucleotides are TGTGCCAGCAGCACGCAAGGACTAGCGGCGACAGATACGCAGTATTTT. This chain joins TRBV14 and TRBJ2-3, with TRBD2 matching over 10 bases. Trimming cost V 5 bases and J 3 bases; bases outside gene matches: 8. Germline lookup yields CDR1 SGHDN and CDR2 FVKESK. This CDR3 region has 16 residues.

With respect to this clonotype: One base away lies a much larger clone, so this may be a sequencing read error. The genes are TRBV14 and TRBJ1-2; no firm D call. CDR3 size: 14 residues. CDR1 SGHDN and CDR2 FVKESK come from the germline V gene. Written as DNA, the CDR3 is TGTGACAGCAGCCAAGTTTCACAGAACTATGGCTACACCTTC. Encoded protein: CDSSQVSQNYGYTF.